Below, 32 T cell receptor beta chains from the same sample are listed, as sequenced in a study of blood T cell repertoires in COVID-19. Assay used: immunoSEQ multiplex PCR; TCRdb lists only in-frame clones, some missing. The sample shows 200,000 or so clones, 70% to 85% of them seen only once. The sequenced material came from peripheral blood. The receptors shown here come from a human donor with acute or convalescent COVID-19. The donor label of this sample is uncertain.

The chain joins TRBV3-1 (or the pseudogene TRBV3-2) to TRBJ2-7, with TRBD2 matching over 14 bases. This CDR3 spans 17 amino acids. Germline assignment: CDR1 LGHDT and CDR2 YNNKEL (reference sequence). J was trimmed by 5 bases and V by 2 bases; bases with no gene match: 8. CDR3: CASSQPWTSGRKDEQYF. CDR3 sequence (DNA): TGTGCCAGCAGCCAACCCTGGACTAGCGGGAGGAAGGACGAGCAGTACTTC.

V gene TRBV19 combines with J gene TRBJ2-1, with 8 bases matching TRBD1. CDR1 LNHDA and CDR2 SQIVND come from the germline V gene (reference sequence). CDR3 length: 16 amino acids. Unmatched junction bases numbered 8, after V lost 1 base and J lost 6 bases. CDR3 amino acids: CASSIVSGTGINEQFF. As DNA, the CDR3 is TGTGCCAGTAGTATAGTCTCCGGGACAGGCATCAATGAGCAGTTCTTC.

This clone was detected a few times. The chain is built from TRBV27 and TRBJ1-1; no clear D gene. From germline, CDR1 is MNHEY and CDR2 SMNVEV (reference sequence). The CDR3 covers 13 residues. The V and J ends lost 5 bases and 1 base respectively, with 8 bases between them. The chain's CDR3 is CASSPPGNTEAFF. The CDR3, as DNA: TGTGCCAGCAGTCCCCCGGGGAACACTGAAGCTTTCTTT.

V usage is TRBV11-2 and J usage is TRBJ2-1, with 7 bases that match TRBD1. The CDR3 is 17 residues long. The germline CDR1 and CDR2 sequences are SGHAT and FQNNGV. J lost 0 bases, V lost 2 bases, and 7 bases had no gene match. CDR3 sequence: CASSLSPTGPSYNEQFF. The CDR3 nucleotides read TGTGCCAGCAGCTTATCCCCGACAGGGCCCTCCTACAATGAGCAGTTCTTC. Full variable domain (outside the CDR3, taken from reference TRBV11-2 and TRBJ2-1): EAGVAQSPRYKIIEKRQSVAFWCNPISGHATLYWYQQILGQGPKLLIQFQNNGVVDDSQLPKDRFSAERLKGVDSTLKIQPAKLEDSAVYLCASSLSPTGPSYNEQFFGPGTRLTVL.

The CDR3 reads CASSLSRVSNQPQHF. For the CDR3, the DNA is TGTGCCAGCAGTTTATCACGGGTCAGCAATCAGCCCCAGCATTTT. The chain combines TRBV27 with TRBJ1-5; D ambiguous. With 0 bases removed from V and 1 base from J, the gap between germline ends came to 7 bases. Germline CDR1 and CDR2: MNHEY and SMNVEV (reference sequence). This CDR3 has 15 residues.

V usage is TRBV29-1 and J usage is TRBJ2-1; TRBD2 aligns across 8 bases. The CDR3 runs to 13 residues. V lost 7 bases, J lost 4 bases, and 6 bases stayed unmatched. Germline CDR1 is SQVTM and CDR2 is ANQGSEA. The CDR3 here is CSGEREWYNEQFF. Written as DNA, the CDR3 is TGCAGCGGGGAGCGGGAGTGGTACAATGAGCAGTTCTTC.

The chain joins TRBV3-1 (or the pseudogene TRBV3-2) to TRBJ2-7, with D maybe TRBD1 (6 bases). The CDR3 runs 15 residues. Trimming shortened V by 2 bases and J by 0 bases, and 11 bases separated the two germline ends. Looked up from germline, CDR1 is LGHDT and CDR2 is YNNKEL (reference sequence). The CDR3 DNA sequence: TGTGCCAGCAGCCAACCAGGGGCAAGCTCCTACGAGCAGTACTTC. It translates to CASSQPGASSYEQYF.

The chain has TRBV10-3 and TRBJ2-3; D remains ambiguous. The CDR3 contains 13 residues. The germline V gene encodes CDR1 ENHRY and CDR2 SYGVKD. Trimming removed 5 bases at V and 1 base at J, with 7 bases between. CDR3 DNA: TGTGCCATCAGTTTTTCGGGCACAGATACGCAGTATTTT. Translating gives CAISFSGTDTQYF.

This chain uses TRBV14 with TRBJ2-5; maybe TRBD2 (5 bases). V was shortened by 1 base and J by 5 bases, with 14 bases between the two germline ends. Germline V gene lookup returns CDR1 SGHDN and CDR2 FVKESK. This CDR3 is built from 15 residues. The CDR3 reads CASSQVAGLGETQYF. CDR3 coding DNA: TGTGCCAGCAGCCAAGTGGCAGGACTCGGGGAGACCCAGTACTTC.

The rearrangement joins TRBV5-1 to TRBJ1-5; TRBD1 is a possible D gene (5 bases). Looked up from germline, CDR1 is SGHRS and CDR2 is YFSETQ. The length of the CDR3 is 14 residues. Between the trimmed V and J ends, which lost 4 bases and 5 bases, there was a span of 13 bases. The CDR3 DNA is TGCGCCAGCAGCCCAGACAGCCCGCATCAGCCCCAGCATTTT. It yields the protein CASSPDSPHQPQHF.

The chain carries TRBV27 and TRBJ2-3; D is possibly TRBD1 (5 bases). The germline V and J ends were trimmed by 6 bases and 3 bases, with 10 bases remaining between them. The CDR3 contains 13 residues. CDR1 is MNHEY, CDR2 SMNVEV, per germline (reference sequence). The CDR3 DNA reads TGTGCCAGCAGGTCACAGGTGACAGATACGCAGTATTTT. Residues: CASRSQVTDTQYF.

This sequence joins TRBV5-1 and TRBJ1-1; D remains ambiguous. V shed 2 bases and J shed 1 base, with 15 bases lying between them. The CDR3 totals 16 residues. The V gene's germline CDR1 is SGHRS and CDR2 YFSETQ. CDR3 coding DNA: TGCGCCAGCAGCTTATTGGAGGGAGCGAGGAACACTGAAGCTTTCTTT. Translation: CASSLLEGARNTEAFF.

In DNA, the CDR3 is TGCAGCGCGGGGAGGGACACCGGGGAGCTGTTTTTT. Its protein product is CSAGRDTGELFF. The rearrangement joins TRBV29-1 to TRBJ2-2; TRBD2 agrees at 7 bases. The CDR3 is 12 amino acids. The trim removed 7 bases at V and 3 bases at J, leaving 2 bases unmatched. The V gene's germline CDR1 is SQVTM and CDR2 ANQGSEA.

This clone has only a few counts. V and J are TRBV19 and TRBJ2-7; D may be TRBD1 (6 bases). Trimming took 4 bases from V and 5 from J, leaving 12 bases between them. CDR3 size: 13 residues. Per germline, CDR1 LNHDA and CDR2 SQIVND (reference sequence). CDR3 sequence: CASSKQGTDEQYF. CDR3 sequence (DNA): TGTGCCAGTAGTAAACAGGGTACCGACGAGCAGTACTTC.

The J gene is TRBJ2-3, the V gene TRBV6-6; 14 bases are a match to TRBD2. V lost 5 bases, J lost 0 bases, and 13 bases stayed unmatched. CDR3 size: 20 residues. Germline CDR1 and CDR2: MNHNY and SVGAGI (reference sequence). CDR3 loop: CASSRQSGTSGSPSTDTQYF. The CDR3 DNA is TGTGCCAGCAGTCGACAAAGCGGGACTAGCGGGAGCCCTAGCACAGATACGCAGTATTTT.

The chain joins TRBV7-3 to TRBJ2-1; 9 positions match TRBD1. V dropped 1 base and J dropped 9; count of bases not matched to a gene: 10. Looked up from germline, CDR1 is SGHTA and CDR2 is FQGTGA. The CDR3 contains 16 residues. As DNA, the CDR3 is TGTGCCAGCAGCTTAATGGGACAGGGCGTTAGGGGTGAGCAGTTCTTC. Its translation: CASSLMGQGVRGEQFF.

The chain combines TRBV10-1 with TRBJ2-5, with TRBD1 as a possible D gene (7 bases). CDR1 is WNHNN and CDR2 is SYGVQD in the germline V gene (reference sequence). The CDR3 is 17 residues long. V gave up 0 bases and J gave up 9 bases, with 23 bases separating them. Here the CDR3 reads CASSESGDSGLSVAQYF. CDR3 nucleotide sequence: TGCGCCAGCAGTGAGTCCGGGGACAGCGGGCTGAGCGTGGCCCAGTACTTC.

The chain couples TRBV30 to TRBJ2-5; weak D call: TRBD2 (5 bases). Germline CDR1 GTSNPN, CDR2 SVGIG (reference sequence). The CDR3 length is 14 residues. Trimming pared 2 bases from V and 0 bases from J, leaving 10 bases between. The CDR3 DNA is TGTGCCTGGAGTCGGGGAACTTACCAAGAGACCCAGTACTTC. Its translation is CAWSRGTYQETQYF.

The CDR3 region has the DNA TGTGCCAGCAGTTACCAACAGGGGGCGCTTAGTGGCTACACCTTC. It specifies CASSYQQGALSGYTF. The chain carries TRBV6-5 and TRBJ1-2; 9 nucleotides line up with TRBD1. The CDR3 runs 15 residues. The ends lost 2 bases at V and 7 bases at J; junction bases unmatched: 8. Germline V gene lookup returns CDR1 MNHEY and CDR2 SVGAGI.

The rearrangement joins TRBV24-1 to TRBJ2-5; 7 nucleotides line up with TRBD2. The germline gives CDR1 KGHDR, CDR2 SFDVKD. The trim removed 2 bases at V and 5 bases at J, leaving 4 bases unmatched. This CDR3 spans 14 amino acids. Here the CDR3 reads CATSDSLAEETQYF. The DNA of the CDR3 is TGTGCCACCAGTGATTCTCTAGCGGAGGAGACCCAGTACTTC.

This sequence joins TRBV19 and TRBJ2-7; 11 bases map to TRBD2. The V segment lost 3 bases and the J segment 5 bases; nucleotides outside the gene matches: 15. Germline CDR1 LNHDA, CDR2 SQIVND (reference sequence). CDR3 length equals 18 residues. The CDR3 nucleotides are TGTGCCAGTAGTATCAAAGGGTTACTAGCGGGAGTGAGTCACGAGCAGTACTTC. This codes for CASSIKGLLAGVSHEQYF.

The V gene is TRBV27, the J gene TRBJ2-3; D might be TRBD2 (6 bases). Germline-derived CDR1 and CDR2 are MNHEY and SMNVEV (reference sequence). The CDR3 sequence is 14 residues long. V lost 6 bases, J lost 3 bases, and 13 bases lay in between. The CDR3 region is CASRFSGLTDTQYF. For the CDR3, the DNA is TGTGCCAGCAGGTTTAGCGGTTTGACAGATACGCAGTATTTT.

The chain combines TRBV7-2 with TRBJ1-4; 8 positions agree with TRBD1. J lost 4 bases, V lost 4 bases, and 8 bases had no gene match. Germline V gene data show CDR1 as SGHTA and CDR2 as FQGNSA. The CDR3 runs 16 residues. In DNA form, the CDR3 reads TGTGCCAGCAGCTCCGGACAGGGTGGTTTTAATGAAAAACTGTTTTTT. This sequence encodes CASSSGQGGFNEKLFF. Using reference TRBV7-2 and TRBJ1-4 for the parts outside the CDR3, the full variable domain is GAGVSQSPSNKVTEKGKDVELRCDPISGHTALYWYRQSLGQGLEFLIYFQGNSAPDKSGLPSDRFSAERTGGSVSTLTIQRTQQEDSAVYLCASSSGQGGFNEKLFFGSGTQLSVL.

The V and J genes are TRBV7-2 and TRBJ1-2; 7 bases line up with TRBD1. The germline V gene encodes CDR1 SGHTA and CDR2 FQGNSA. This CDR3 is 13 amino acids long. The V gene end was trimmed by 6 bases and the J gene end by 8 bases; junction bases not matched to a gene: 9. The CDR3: CASSGARGDGYTF. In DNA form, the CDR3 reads TGTGCCAGCAGTGGGGCCAGGGGGGACGGCTACACCTTC.

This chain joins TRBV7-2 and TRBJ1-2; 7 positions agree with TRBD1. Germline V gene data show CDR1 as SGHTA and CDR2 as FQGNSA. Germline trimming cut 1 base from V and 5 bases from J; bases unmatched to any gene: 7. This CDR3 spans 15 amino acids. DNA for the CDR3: TGTGCCAGCAGCTTAGTAGGGGACAGCTCATATGGCTACACCTTC. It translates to CASSLVGDSSYGYTF.

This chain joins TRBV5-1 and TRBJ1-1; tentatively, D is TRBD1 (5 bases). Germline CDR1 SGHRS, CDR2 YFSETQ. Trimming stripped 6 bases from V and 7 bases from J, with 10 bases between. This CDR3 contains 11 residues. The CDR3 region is CASTFRGEAFF. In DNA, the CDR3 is TGCGCCAGCACCTTTAGGGGTGAAGCTTTCTTT.

The CDR3 DNA follows: TGTGCCAGCAGCTCGGGACAGGGCAGTGGTGGCTACACCTTC. It encodes CASSSGQGSGGYTF. The V gene is TRBV7-2, the J gene TRBJ1-2; 9 bases align to TRBD1. Germline assignment: CDR1 SGHTA and CDR2 FQGNSA. The CDR3 extends over 14 amino acids. V was pared by 4 bases and J by 7 bases, with 7 bases of the junction left unmatched.

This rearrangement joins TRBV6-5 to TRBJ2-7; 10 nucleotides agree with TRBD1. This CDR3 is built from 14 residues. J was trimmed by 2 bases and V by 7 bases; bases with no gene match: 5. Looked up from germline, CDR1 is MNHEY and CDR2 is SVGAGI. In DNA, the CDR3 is TGTGCCAGCAAAAGGACAGGGGGACCCTACGAGCAGTACTTC. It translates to CASKRTGGPYEQYF.

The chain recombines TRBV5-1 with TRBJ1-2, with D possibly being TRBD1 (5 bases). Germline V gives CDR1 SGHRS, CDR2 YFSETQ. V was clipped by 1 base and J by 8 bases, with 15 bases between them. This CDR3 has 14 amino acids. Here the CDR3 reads CASSLLAQGYGYTF. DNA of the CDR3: TGCGCCAGCAGCTTGTTAGCTCAGGGATACGGCTACACCTTC.

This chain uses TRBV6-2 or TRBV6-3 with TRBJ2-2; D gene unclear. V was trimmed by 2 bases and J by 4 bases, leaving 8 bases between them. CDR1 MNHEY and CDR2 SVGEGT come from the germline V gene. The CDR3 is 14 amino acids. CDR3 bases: TGTGCCAGCAGTTACAACGGGTTCACCGGGGAGCTGTTTTTT. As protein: CASSYNGFTGELFF.

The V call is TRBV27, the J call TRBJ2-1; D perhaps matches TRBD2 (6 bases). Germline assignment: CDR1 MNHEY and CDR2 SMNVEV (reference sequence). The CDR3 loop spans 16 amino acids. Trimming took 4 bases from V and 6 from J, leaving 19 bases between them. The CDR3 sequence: CASSSYESSGGNEQFF. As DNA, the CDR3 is TGTGCCAGCAGTTCCTATGAATCGTCCGGGGGCAATGAGCAGTTCTTC.

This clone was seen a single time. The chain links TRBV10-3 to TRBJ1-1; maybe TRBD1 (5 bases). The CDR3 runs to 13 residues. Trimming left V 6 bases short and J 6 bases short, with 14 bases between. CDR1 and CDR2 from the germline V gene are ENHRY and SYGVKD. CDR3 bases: TGTGCCATCAGCGGACACCCAGGACCTGAAGCTTTCTTT. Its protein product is CAISGHPGPEAFF.